This T cell receptor (beta chain) was recovered during a study of cytomegalovirus exposure and HLA in healthy donors (dated 2017 in TCRdb). Study-level background: In an earlier analysis of 450 to 750 of the donors, less than 350 Gb of sequence data and 90 million to 130 million unique TCR beta sequences from 180 million or so T cells were reported. Approximately 300 gigabases of sequencing data and roughly 81 million unique TCR sequences made up an early release that covered fewer than 650 HLA-typed donors. Of the roughly 410 genotyped donors, over 80% were placed in the genetic ancestry cluster associated with self-reported Caucasian donors. The study was designed to test whether signatures of past pathogen exposure could be identified by cataloging public T cell receptors. Using immunosequencing, the study profiled T cell repertoires from about 650 subjects and related those repertoires to cytomegalovirus serostatus. Besides the first cohort of approximately 710 subjects, a separate validation cohort made up of roughly 120 different subjects was used. To predict cytomegalovirus infection status, the study brought together high-throughput TCR immunosequencing, statistical association of individual TCRs with disease status, and machine learning. To study patterns of TCR occurrence, a later analysis re-analyzed previously published TCR beta repertoires from hundreds of donors and added high-resolution HLA genotyping. Rather than using new phenotypic data, the later analysis identified candidate immune exposures from TCR beta sequences and from how often those sequences occurred across donors. To decide whether each TCR beta V gene segment behaved as functional or pseudogenic, an earlier analysis of some 540 of the donors relied on high-throughput TCR beta sequencing. Donor age, sex, ethnicity and CMV serostatus were compiled together with the repertoire data. In a later genetic analysis, genome-wide SNP genotypes for about three fifths of the roughly 670 donors were used, and that subset was treated as a discovery cohort. All discovery cohort repertoires had been generated using a single sequencing platform. HLA typing included class I and class II loci at four-digit resolution. Typing coverage differed by locus: A, B, C, DRB1 and DQB1 were typed in about 629-630 donors, DQA1 in 522, DPA1 in 600 to 610, and DPB1 in about 450. Four to six DR-DQ haplotypes were handled as single units for association and clustering, since linkage in the cohort was strong. Across around 400 genotyped donors of the cohort, an average of about 240,000 unique TCR beta nucleotide sequences per donor were sequenced, and 15% to 20% of those sequences were non-productive. Overall results and qualifications from the work: Strong co-occurrence of HLA alleles, especially DR and DQ, made assigning TCR associations to individual alleles difficult. HLA typing was unavailable for some donors at each locus, so association tests used only the typed subset. At a false discovery rate of 0.05, a later analysis linked around 15,000 TCR beta sequences to specific HLA alleles. A later analysis found that HLA-associated TCR beta chains were more clonally expanded and had lower generation probabilities than equally common non-associated chains. Because the 87-base-pair reads could not distinguish some IMGT-functional V segments, including TRBV6-2 and TRBV6-3, those segments were excluded. In the study, 150 to 200 TCR beta chains were listed as associated with cytomegalovirus. Compared with the 666-donor mean, donors in an Asian-associated ancestry cluster had fewer N-insertions in productive TCRs, according to a later genetic analysis. According to the authors, the approach could potentially be generalized to other disease states and immunological phenotypes. For the cohort, immune exposure information was limited to CMV serostatus. Most TCR sequences were seen in very few donors, while some public TCRs were found in many individuals. According to a later analysis, parvovirus B19, influenza, CMV and Epstein-Barr virus appeared linked to several top co-occurrence clusters. In an earlier analysis of fewer than 700 of the donors, most TCR beta V segments appeared in productive rearrangements about 87% or about 30% of the time, broadly matching IMGT annotations. A further reported finding was that TCR beta sequences accurately predicted the HLA-A and HLA-B alleles for most subjects in the first cohort. Linkage disequilibrium might explain the correlated functional status among segregating V segments, but an unknown experimental factor could not be excluded. A later genetic analysis associated a missense DCLRE1C variant with V-gene and J-gene trimming of TCR beta chains, and an independent cohort replicated the association. In this cohort, only TCR beta chains were sequenced, and detectable features were limited by the absence of alpha or paired-chain data. Sequencing depth was assumed to be roughly uniform across donors in the presence/absence analyses, though that assumption may not hold. In a later analysis, the rate of TCR association differed among HLA loci, with DRB1 alleles having the most associated TCRs and HLA-C alleles having the fewest. A cluster of highly shared sequence variants was judged likely to represent a technical artifact of the sequencing pipeline. The classifier was reported to diagnose cytomegalovirus status with high specificity and sensitivity in both the original and validation cohorts. In a later analysis, most CMV-associated TCR beta chains were found to appear HLA-restricted, with HLA associations seemingly driven largely by CMV exposure. Because counts were too low, seventeen rarely observed V segments, including chromosome 9 orphons, were left out of the earlier analysis of 587 of the donors. In vitro tests confirmed that a few of the cytomegalovirus-associated TCR beta chains recognize cytomegalovirus antigens.

The cohort consisted of fewer than 700 healthy bone marrow donors. At the time of sampling, every cohort member was nominally healthy, though immune exposures that went unrecorded were likely present. The donor was CMV seropositive and was included in the group of 290 or so seropositive cohort members. Every donor gave a peripheral blood sample, and the peripheral blood mononuclear cells from that sample were used for TCR beta sequencing. The Qiagen DNeasy Blood Extraction Kit was used to extract genomic DNA from the blood cell samples. CDR1 LNHDA and CDR2 SQIVND were looked up in the germline V gene (reference sequence). Reading from cysteine to phenylalanine, the CDR3 counts 15 amino acids. CDR3 DNA only is kept here, 45 bases in frame from base 1. At the junction V is shortened by 7 bases and J by 2 bases, with 17 bases in between. Preparation of the library involved the immunoSEQ multiplex PCR assay. A mixture of 60 forward primers for TCR Vbeta segments and 13 reverse primers for TCR Jbeta segments was used in the multiplex PCR. The CDR3 region of rearranged TCR beta genes was amplified from genomic DNA by a multiplex PCR assay. Amplified TCR beta libraries were sequenced as 87-base-pair reads on the Illumina HiSeq System. As for how the authors treated the data: A later analysis tallied 75 million to 85 million unique TCR beta chains across the 660 or so repertoires, and about 12 million of those chains were shared by two or more donors. To remove PCR and sequencing errors, raw reads were error-corrected and collapsed into unique sequences using a nearest-neighbor algorithm that merged closely related sequences. V, D and J gene segments were assigned by aligning CDR3 sequences to IMGT reference sequences. For a sequence to be retained, a match of at least six nucleotides to both a V gene segment and a J gene segment was required. A rearrangement counted as productive if the CDR3 had no stop codons and remained in frame with V and J, and every other rearrangement counted as non-productive. Following IMGT convention, CDR3 was defined as the stretch from the second conserved V-encoded cysteine to the conserved J-encoded phenylalanine. In an earlier analysis of more than 550 of the donors, sequences lacking an unambiguous match to a single V gene segment were excluded. An earlier analysis of several hundred of the donors called V segments functional above 56.7% productive rearrangements and segregating when the between-donor standard deviation exceeded 5%. A statistical classification framework was built for diagnosing cytomegalovirus status from the catalog of TCR beta chain sequences. A later analysis assigned V and J genes by comparing TCR nucleotide sequences with IMGT/GENE-DB human TR gene sequences. In a later analysis, CDR3 sequences and most-parsimonious VDJ recombination scenarios were assigned using the TCRdist pipeline. In a later analysis, each TCR beta chain was defined by its CDR3 amino acid sequence together with its V-gene family, and reads without a unique V-gene family were excluded. To address suspected cross-contamination and a sequencing artifact, a later analysis removed some 620 highly shared, low-generation-probability nucleotide sequences. In a later analysis, a clonal expansion index was calculated for each public chain from normalized within-repertoire ranks of inferred template counts. In a later analysis, generation probabilities were computed using a VDJ recombination model fitted to out-of-frame rearrangements, and the results were checked against IGoR. Hypergeometric tests were used in a later analysis to score TCR-TCR, TCR-HLA and TCR-CMV co-occurrence, with a repertoire-size bias correction applied to the TCR pairs. False discovery rates were estimated in a later analysis by permuting HLA or CMV assignments 20 times. In a later analysis, co-occurring TCRs were grouped using DBSCAN, and TCRdist sequence similarity was added for clustering within HLA-allele-positive subsets. Co-occurrence clustering excluded repertoires with fewer than 30,000 or more than 120,000 public chains, plus five with anomalous nucleotide sharing. TCRdb's version of the immuneACCESS table is confined to in-frame rearrangements and falls short of the full clone set. An unresolved V gene accounts for under half of the shortfall where checked; the remainder is of unknown origin. V and J calls and clone size are as listed in that table; D and trimming were resolved from the DNA. Recorded for this sample are about 140,000 clones; roughly 86% of them occurred a single time. The ten most abundant clones make up 3.2% of the sample.

A word on this clone: Its antigen target is currently unknown. The input lacks base qualities; no much larger clone sits a single base away.

The source of this sequence is a man between 18 and 29 years old in good health and CMV-seropositive. The sequenced material came from PBMCs. The receptor chain draws on TRBV19 and TRBJ1-2, and perhaps TRBD1 as D gene, on 5 matching bases. In nucleotide form, the sequence is TGTGCCAGTAAGAGGGCAGGGACTAAGAACTATGGCTACACCTTC. Translation gives CASKRAGTKNYGYTF.